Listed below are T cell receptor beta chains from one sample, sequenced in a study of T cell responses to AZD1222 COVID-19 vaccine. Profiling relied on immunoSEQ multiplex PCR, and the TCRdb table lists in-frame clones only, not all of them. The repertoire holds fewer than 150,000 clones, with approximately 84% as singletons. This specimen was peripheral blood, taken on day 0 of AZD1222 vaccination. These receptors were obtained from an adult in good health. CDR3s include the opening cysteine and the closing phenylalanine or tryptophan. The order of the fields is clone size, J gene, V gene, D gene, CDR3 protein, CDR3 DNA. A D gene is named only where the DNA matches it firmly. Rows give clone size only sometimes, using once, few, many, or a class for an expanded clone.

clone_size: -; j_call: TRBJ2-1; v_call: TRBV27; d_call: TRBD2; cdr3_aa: CASSLPGLAGRPNYNEQFF; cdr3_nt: TGTGCCAGCAGTTTGCCCGGACTAGCGGGACGACCGAATTACAATGAGCAGTTCTTC
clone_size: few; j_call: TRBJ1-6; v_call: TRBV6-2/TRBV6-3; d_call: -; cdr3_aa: CASSYGRGALHF; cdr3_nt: TGTGCCAGCAGTTACGGCAGAGGGGCCCTCCACTTT
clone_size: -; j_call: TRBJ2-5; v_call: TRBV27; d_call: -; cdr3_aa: CASSLSRPSDLQETQYF; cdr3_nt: TGTGCCAGCAGTTTATCGAGACCTAGTGACCTCCAAGAGACCCAGTACTTC
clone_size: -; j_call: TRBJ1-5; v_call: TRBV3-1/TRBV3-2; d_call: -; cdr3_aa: CASSPPFGTGFRYSNQPQHF; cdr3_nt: TGTGCCAGCAGCCCTCCTTTCGGGACCGGATTTAGGTACAGCAATCAGCCCCAGCATTTT
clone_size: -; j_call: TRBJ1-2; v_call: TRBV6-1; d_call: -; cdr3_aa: CASSEVARVIGYTF; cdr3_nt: TGTGCCAGCAGTGAAGTGGCCAGGGTGATTGGCTACACCTTC
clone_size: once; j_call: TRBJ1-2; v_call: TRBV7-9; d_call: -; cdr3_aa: CASSLAETRIHGYTF; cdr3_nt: TGTGCCAGCAGCTTAGCTGAGACAAGAATTCATGGCTACACCTTC
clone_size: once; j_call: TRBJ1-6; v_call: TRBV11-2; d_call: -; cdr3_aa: CASSSDRDLNSPLHF; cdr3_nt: TGTGCCAGCAGCTCAGACCGGGACCTTAATTCACCCCTCCACTTT
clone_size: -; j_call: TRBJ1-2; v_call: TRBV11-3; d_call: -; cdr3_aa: CASSLASLGYTF; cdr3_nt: TGTGCCAGCAGCTTAGCCAGCCTTGGCTACACCTTC
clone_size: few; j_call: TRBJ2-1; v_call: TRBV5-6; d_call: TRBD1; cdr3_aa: CASSYSDRGYNNEQFF; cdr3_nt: TGTGCCAGCAGCTACTCCGACAGGGGATATAACAATGAGCAGTTCTTC
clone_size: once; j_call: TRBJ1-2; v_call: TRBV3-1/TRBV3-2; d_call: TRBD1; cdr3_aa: CASSPRGGGAHGYTF; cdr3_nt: TGTGCCAGCAGCCCCCGGGGAGGGGGCGCTCATGGCTACACCTTC
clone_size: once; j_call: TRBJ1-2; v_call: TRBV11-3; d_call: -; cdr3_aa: CASSLYPDPGYTF; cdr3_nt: TGTGCCAGCAGCTTATATCCTGACCCAGGCTACACCTTC
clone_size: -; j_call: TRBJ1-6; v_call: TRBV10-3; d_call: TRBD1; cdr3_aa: CAISESAGGPRSPLHF; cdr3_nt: TGTGCCATCAGTGAGTCGGCAGGGGGACCCAGGTCACCCCTCCACTTT
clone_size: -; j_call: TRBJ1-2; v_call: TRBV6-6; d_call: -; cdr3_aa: CASSSPRAANYGYTF; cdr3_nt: TGTGCCAGCAGCTCCCCCAGGGCCGCTAACTATGGCTACACCTTC
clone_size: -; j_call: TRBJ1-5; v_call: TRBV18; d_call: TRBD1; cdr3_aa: CASSQDREGQPQHF; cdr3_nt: TGTGCCAGCTCACAGGACAGGGAGGGTCAGCCCCAGCATTTT
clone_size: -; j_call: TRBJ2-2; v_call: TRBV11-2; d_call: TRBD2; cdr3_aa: CASMRLAGGNTGELFF; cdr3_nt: TGTGCCAGCATGCGACTAGCGGGAGGGAACACCGGGGAGCTGTTTTTT
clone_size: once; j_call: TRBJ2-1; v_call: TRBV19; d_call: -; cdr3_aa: CASSIGGNSYNEQFF; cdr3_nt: TGTGCCAGTAGTATAGGGGGGAACAGCTACAATGAGCAGTTCTTC
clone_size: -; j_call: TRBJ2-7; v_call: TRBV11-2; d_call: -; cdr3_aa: CASGGFSYEQYF; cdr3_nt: TGTGCCAGCGGAGGATTCTCCTACGAGCAGTACTTC
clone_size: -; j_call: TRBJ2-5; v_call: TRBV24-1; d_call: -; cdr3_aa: CATSDRFQETQYF; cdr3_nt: TGTGCCACCAGTGATCGTTTCCAAGAGACCCAGTACTTC
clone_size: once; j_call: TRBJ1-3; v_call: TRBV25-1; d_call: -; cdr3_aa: CASSDTVLNTIYF; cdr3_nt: TGTGCCAGCAGTGACACAGTCCTAAACACCATATATTTT
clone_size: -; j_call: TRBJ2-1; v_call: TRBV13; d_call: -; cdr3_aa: CASSRQFSSYNEQFF; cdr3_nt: TGTGCCAGCAGTAGACAGTTCAGCTCCTACAATGAGCAGTTCTTC
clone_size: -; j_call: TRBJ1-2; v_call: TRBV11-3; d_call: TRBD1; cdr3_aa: CASSLESSRTGNGYTF; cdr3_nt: TGTGCCAGCAGCTTAGAGTCTTCCAGGACAGGGAATGGCTACACCTTC
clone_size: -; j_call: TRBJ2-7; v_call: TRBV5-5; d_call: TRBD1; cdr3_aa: CASSLNRDRGYEQYF; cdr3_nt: TGTGCCAGCAGCCTGAACCGGGACAGGGGCTACGAGCAGTACTTC
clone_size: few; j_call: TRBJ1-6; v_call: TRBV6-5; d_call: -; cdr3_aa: CASSSSPNRETLLHF; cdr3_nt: TGTGCCAGCAGTTCTTCACCCAACCGGGAAACCCTACTCCACTTT
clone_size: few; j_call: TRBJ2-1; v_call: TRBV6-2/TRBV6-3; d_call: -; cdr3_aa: CASSFPAGGNEQFF; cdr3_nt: TGTGCCAGCAGTTTTCCCGCCGGCGGTAATGAGCAGTTCTTC
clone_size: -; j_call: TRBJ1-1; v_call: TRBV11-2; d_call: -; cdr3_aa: CASSPGALLGAFF; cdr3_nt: TGTGCCAGCAGCCCAGGGGCGCTACTTGGAGCTTTCTTT
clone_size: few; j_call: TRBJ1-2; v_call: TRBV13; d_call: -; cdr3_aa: CASSTLRGYTF; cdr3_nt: TGTGCCAGCAGCACCCTCCGTGGCTACACCTTC
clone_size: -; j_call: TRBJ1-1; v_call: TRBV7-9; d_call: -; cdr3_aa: CASSKSGQITEAFF; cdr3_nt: TGTGCCAGCAGCAAATCAGGACAGATCACTGAAGCTTTCTTT
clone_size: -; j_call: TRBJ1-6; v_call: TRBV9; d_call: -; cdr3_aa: CASSSPAGASYNSPLHF; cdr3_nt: TGTGCCAGCAGCAGCCCGGCAGGGGCCTCTTATAATTCACCCCTCCACTTT
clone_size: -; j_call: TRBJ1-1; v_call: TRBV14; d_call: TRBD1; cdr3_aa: CASSQDLGTGAEAFF; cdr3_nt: TGTGCCAGCAGCCAAGATCTTGGGACAGGGGCTGAAGCTTTCTTT
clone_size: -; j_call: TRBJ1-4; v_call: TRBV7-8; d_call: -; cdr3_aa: CASSLSTTNEKLFF; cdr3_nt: TGTGCCAGCAGCTTGTCCACAACTAATGAAAAACTGTTTTTT
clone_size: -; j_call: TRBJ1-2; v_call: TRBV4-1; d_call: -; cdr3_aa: CASSLHGGDFYGYTF; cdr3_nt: TGCGCCAGCAGCCTTCACGGAGGGGATTTCTATGGCTACACCTTC
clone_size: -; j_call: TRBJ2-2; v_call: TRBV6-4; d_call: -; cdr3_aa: CASSDSIYNTGELFF; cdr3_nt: TGTGCCAGCAGTGACTCGATCTACAACACCGGGGAGCTGTTTTTT
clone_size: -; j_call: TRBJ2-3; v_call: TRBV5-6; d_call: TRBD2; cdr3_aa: CASSSTSGTEDTQYF; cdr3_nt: TGTGCCAGCAGCTCGACTAGCGGGACTGAGGATACGCAGTATTTT
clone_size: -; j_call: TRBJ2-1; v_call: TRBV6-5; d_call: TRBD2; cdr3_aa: CASSSTGLGLYEQFF; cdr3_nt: TGTGCCAGCAGTTCAACTGGACTAGGCTTGTATGAGCAGTTCTTC
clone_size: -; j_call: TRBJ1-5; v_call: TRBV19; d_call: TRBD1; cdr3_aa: CASSRGQGANQPQHF; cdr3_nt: TGTGCCAGTAGCCGCGGACAGGGGGCCAATCAGCCCCAGCATTTT
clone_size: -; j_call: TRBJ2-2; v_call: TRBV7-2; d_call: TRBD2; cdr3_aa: CASSLGASGRTGELFF; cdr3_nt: TGTGCCAGCAGCCTTGGGGCTAGCGGGAGGACCGGGGAGCTGTTTTTT
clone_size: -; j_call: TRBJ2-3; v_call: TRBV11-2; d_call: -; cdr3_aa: CASSLVAGPPDTQYF; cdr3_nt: TGTGCCAGCAGCTTAGTGGCAGGCCCACCAGATACGCAGTATTTT
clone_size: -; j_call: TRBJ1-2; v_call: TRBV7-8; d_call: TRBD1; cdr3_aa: CASSLFRTGGEGYTF; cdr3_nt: TGTGCCAGCAGCTTATTCCGGACAGGGGGCGAGGGCTACACCTTC
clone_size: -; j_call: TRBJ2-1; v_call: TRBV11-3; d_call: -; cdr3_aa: CASSFDGYNEQFF; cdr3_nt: TGTGCCAGCAGCTTTGACGGGTACAATGAGCAGTTCTTC
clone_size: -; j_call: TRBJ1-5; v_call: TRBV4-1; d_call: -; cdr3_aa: CASSQAVGQPQHF; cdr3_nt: TGCGCCAGCAGCCAAGCTGTAGGCCAGCCCCAGCATTTT
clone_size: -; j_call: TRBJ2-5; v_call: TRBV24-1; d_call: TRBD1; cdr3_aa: CATSDDTGAFQETQYF; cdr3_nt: TGTGCCACCAGTGACGATACAGGGGCGTTCCAAGAGACCCAGTACTTC
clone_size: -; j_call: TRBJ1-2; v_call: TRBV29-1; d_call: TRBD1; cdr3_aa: CSVVTGDYGYTF; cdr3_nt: TGCAGCGTGGTTACAGGGGACTATGGCTACACCTTC
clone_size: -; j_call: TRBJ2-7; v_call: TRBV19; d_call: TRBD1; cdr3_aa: CASSTDRGHYEQYF; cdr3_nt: TGTGCCAGTAGTACGGACAGGGGACACTACGAGCAGTACTTC